This T cell receptor beta chain appears in the sequencing data of a study of blood T cell repertoires in COVID-19. The overall study: Sites in the United States, Italy and Spain provided acute and convalescent COVID-19 samples.

The CDR3 totals 15 residues. V dropped 3 bases and J dropped 1; count of bases not matched to a gene: 3. Germline V gives CDR1 KGHSH, CDR2 LQKENI. The data were produced by immunoSEQ multiplex PCR, yet TCRdb's version contains in-frame clones alone and is incomplete. The sample yields approximately 30,000 clones, roughly 85% seen once. The sequencing input was peripheral blood. V gene TRBV18 combines with J gene TRBJ1-1, with 9 nucleotides matching TRBD1. The TCR sequence derives from a human donor with acute or convalescent COVID-19. The donor label of this sample is uncertain. For the CDR3, the DNA is TGTGCCAGCTCACCGGGACAGGGCGCGAACACTGAAGCTTTCTTT. Its protein product is CASSPGQGANTEAFF.